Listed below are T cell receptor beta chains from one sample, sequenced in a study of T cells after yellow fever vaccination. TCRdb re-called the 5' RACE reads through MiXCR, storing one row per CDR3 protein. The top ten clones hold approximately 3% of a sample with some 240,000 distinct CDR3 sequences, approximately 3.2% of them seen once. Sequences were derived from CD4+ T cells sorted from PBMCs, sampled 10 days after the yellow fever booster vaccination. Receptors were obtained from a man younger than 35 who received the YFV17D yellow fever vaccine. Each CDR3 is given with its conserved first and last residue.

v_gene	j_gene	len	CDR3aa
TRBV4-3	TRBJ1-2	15	CASSPSSGRGSGYTF
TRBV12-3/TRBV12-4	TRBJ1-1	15	CASIPPPTGGTEAFF
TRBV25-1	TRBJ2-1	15	CASSVAGGSYNEQFF
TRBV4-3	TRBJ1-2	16	CASSQDFVGGGYGYTF
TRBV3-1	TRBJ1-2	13	CASSQDHQYGYTF
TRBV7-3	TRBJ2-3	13	CASSGQTTDTQYF
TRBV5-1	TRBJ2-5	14	CASSLSTVGETQYF
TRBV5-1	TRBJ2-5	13	CASSDGALETQYF
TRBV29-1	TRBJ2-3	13	CSVEGQGEDTQYF
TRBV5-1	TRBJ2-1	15	CASSWGLAQAREQFF
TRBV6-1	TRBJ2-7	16	CASISILPTGYYEQYF
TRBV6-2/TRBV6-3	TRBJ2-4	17	CASSPGLIPLAKNIQYF
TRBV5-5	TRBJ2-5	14	CASRNLLNQETQYF
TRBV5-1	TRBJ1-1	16	CASSPDRGSANTEAFF
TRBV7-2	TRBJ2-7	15	CASSFSGLDSYEQYF
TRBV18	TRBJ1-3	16	CASSPASTGGLNTIYF
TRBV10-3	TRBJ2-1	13	CAITGQGTDEQFF
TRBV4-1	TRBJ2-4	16	CASSQGVLRGRNIQYF
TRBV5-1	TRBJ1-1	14	CASSLDRVGEEAFF
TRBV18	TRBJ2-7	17	CASSPDPGQGPYWEQYF
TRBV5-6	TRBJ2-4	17	CASSLGAGVGVKNIQYF
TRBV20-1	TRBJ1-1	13	CSARVDGNTEAFF
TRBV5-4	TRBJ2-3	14	CASSFRGGPDTQYF
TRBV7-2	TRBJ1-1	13	CASQVGDRREAFF
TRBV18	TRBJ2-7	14	CASSSQGQSYEQYF
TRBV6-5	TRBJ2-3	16	CASSYSMGTRFDTQYF